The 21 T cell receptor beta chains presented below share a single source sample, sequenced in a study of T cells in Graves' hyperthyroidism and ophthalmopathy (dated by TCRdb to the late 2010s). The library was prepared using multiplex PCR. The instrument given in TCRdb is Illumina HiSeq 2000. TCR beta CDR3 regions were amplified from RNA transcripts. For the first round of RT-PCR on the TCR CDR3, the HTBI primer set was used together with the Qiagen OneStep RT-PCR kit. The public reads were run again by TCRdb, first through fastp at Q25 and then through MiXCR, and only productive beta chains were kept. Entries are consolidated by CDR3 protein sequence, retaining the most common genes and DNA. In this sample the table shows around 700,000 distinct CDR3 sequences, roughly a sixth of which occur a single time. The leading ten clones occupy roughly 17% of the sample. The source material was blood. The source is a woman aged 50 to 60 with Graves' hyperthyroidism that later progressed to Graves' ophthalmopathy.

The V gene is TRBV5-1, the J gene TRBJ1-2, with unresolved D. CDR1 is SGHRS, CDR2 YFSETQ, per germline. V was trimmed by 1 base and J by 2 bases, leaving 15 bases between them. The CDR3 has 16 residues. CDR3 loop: CASSLTGGNLNYGYTF. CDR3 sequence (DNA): TGCGCCAGCAGCTTGACGGGAGGGAATCTCAACTATGGCTACACCTTC.

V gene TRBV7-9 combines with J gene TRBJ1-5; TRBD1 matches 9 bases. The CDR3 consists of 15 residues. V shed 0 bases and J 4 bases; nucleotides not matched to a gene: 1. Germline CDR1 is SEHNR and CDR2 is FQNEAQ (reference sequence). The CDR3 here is CASSLATGGNQPQHF. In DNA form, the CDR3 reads TGTGCCAGCAGCTTAGCGACAGGGGGAAATCAGCCCCAGCATTTT.

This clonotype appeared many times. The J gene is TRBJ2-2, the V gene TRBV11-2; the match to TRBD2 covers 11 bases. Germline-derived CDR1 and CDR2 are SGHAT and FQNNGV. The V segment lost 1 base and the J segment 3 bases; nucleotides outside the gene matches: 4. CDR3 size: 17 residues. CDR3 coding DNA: TGTGCCAGCAGCTTAGGTCTAGCGGGGGGCCACACCGGGGAGCTGTTTTTT. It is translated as CASSLGLAGGHTGELFF.

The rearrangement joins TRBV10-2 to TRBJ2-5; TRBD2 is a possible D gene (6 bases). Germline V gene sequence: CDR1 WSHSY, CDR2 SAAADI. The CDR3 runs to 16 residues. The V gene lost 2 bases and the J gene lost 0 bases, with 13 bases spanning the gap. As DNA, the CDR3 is TGCGCCAGCAGTGAGCGGAAGTGGACTAACCAAGAGACCCAGTACTTC. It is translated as CASSERKWTNQETQYF.

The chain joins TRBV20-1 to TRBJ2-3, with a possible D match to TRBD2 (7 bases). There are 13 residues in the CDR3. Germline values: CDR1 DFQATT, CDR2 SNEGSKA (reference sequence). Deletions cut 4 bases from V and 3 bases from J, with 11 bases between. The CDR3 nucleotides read TGCAGTGCTAAAAGGGGGGGTACAGATACGCAGTATTTT. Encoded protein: CSAKRGGTDTQYF.

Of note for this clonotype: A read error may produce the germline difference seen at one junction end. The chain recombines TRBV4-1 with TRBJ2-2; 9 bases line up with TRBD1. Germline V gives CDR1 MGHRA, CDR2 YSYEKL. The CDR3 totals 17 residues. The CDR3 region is CASSQKRTGANTGELSF. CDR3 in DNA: TGCGCCAGCAGCCAAAAAAGGACAGGGGCAAACACCGGGGAGCTGTCTTTT.

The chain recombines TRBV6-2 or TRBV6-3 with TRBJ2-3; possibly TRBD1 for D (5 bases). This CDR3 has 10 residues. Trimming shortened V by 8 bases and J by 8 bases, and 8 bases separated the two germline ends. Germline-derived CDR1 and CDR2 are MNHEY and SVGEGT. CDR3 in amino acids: CASWGVTQYF. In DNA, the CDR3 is TGTGCCAGCTGGGGCGTTACGCAGTATTTT.

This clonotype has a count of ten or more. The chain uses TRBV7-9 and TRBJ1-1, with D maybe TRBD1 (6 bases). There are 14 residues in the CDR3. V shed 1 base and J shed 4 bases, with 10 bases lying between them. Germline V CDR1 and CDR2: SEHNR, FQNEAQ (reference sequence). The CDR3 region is CASSLEQGRTEAFF. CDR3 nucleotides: TGTGCCAGCAGCTTAGAACAGGGCCGCACTGAAGCTTTCTTT.

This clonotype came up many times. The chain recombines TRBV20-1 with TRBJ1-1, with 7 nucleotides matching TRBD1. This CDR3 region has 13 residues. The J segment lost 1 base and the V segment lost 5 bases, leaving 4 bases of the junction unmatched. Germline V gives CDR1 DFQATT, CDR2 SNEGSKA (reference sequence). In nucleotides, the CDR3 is TGCAGTGCTTCAGGGGGAGCGAACACTGAAGCTTTCTTT. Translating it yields CSASGGANTEAFF.

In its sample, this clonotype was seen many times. CDR3: CASSPRDSGGGSTEAFF. CDR3 sequence (DNA): TGTGCCAGCTCACCCCGAGACTCAGGGGGCGGGTCAACTGAAGCTTTCTTT. The chain is built from TRBV18 and TRBJ1-1, with 8 bases matching TRBD1. J lost 5 bases, V lost 3 bases, and 14 bases had no gene match. The CDR3 has 17 residues. CDR1 and CDR2 (germline): KGHSH, LQKENI.

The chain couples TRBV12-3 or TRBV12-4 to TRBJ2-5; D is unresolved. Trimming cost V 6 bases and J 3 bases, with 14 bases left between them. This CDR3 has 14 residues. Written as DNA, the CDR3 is TGTGCCAGCAGCGACCCGTGGAGAGAAGAGACCCAGTACTTC. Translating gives CASSDPWREETQYF.

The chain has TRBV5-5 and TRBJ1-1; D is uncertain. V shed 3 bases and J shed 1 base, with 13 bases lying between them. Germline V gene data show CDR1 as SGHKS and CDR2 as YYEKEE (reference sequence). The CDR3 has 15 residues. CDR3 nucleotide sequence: TGTGCCAGCAGCTACGCGCCACATTCGAACACTGAAGCTTTCTTT. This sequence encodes CASSYAPHSNTEAFF.

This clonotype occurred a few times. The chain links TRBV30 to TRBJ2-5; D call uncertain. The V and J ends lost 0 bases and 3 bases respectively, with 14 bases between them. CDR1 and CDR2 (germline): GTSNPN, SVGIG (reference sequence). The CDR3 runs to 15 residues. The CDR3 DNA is TGTGCCTGGAGTGTATGGGGATCCGCGGAAGAGACCCAGTACTTC. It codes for CAWSVWGSAEETQYF.

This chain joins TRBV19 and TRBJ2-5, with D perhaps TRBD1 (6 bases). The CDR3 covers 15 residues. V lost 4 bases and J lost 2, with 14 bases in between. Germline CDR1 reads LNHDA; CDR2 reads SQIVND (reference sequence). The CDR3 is CASSTLGGPQETQYF. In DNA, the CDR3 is TGTGCCAGTAGTACCCTAGGGGGACCACAAGAGACCCAGTACTTC.

The CDR3 bases are TGTGCCAGCGGGCACAGGACAGCTAGCACAGATACGCAGTATTTT. As protein: CASGHRTASTDTQYF. V usage is TRBV6-2 or TRBV6-3 and J usage is TRBJ2-3, with a possible D match to TRBD1 (6 bases). CDR1 is MNHEY, CDR2 SVGEGT, per germline. V was cut by 8 bases and J by 0 bases, with 15 bases left in between. The CDR3 is 15 residues long.

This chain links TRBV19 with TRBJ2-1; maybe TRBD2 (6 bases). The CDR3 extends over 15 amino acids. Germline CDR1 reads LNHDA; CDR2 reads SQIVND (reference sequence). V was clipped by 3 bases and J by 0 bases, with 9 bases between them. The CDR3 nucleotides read TGTGCCAGTAGTATGGGGGGAAGCTCCTACAATGAGCAGTTCTTC. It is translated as CASSMGGSSYNEQFF.

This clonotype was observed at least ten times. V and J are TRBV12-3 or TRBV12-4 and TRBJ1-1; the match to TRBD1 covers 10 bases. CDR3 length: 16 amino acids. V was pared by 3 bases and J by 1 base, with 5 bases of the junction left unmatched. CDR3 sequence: CASSFDRTGGNTEAFF. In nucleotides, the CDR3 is TGTGCCAGCAGTTTCGACCGGACAGGGGGGAACACTGAAGCTTTCTTT.

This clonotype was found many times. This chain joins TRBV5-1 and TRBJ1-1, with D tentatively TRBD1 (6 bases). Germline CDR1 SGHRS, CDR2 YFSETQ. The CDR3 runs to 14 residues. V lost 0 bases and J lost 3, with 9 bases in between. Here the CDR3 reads CASSLASGDTEAFF. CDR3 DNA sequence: TGCGCCAGCAGCTTGGCCTCAGGGGACACTGAAGCTTTCTTT.

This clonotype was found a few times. CDR3 sequence (DNA): TGCGCCAGCAGTGGGACAGGGGCGCCCAATCAGCCCCAGCATTTT. Translation gives CASSGTGAPNQPQHF. J is TRBJ1-5 and V is TRBV5-1, with 10 nucleotides matching TRBD1. J lost 3 bases, V lost 5 bases, and 5 bases had no gene match. The CDR3 consists of 15 residues. Germline V lookup: CDR1 SGHRS, CDR2 YFSETQ.

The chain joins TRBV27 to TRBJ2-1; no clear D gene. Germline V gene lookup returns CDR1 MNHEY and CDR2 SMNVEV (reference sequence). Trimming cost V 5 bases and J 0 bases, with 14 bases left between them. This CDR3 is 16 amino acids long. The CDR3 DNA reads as TGTGCCAGCAGTGGCGGATACGGATACTCCTACAATGAGCAGTTCTTC. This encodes CASSGGYGYSYNEQFF.

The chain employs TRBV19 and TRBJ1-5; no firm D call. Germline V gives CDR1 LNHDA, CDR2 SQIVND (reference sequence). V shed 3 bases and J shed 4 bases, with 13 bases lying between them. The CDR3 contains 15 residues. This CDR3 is CASSIMETLNQPQHF. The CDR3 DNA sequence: TGTGCCAGTAGTATTATGGAGACCCTTAATCAGCCCCAGCATTTT.